This T cell receptor (beta chain) was found in a study of human thymus T cells. CDR3 length: 15 amino acids. Germline CDR1 and CDR2: LNHDA and SQIVND (reference sequence). The V gene lost 10 bases and the J gene lost 6 bases, with 21 bases spanning the gap. Regarding this clone: The antigen is unknown.

It was from resections taken during corrective heart surgery that the thymus tissue came. Having corrective surgery for congenital heart defects, healthy Finnish infants were the ones who donated. Points from the study as a whole: Related studies found that unrelated individuals share highly overlapping thymic repertoires. Blood and thymic repertoires both appeared biased in V and J gene usage.

The table came from immunoSEQ multiplex PCR; TCRdb's copy has only in-frame clones and leaves some out. The data hold about 78,000 clones, with just over 95% observed a single time. The TCR originated in a boy in the first two years of life with a congenital heart defect but otherwise immunologically healthy. The V call is TRBV19, the J call TRBJ1-4; D might be TRBD1 (5 bases). The sample comprised thymus tissue. CDR3 bases: TGTGCCACCCGGGGGAGGAAGCCAAAGGATGAAAAACTGTTTTTT. Amino acid sequence: CATRGRKPKDEKLFF.